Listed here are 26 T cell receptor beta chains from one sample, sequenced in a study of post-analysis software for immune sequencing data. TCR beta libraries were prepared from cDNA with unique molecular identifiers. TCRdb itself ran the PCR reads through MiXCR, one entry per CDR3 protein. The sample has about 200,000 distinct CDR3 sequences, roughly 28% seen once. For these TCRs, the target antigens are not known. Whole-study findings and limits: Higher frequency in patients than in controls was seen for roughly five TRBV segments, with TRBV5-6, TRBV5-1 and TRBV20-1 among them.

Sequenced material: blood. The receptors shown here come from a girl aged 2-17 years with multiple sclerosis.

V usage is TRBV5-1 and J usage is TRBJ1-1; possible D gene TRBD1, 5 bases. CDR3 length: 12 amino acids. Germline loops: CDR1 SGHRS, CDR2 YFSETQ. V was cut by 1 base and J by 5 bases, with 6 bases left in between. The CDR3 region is CASSLRGTEAFF. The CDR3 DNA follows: TGCGCCAGCAGCTTGCGGGGGACTGAAGCTTTCTTT.

The CDR3 spells CASSFPQGMSTEAFF. In DNA, the CDR3 is TGTGCCAGCAGTTTCCCCCAGGGGATGAGCACTGAAGCTTTCTTT. The genes are TRBV12-3 or TRBV12-4 and TRBJ1-1; D is perhaps TRBD1 (6 bases). The CDR3 consists of 15 residues. V was cut by 3 bases and J by 4 bases, with 15 bases left in between.

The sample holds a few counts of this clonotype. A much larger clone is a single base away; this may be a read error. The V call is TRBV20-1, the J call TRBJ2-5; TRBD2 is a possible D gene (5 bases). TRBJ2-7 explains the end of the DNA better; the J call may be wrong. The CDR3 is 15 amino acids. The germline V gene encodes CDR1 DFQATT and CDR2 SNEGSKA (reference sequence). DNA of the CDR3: TGCAGTGCTCCCCGCAGCACGGAGGCCTCCTACGAGCAGTACTTC. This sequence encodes CSAPRSTEASYEQYF.

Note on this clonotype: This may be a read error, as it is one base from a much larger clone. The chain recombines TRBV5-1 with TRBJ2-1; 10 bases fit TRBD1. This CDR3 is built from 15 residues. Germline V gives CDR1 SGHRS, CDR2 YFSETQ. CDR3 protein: CASSPAGTGDNKQFF. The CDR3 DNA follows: TGCGCCAGCAGCCCTGCCGGGACAGGGGACAATAAGCAGTTCTTC.

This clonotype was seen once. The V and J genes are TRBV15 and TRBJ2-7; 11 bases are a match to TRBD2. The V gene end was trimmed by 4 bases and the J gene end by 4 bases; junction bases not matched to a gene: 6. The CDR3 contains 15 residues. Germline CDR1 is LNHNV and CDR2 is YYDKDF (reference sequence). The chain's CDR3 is CATSTGTSGAYEQYF. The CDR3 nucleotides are TGTGCCACCAGCACCGGGACTAGCGGAGCATACGAGCAGTACTTC.

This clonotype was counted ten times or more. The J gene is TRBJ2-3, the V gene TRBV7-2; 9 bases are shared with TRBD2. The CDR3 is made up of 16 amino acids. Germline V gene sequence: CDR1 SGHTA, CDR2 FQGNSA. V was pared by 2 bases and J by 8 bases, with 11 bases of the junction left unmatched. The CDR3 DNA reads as TGTGCCAGCAGCTTACGTAGCGGGGGAACGGCTAGTACGCAGTATTTT. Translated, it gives CASSLRSGGTASTQYF.

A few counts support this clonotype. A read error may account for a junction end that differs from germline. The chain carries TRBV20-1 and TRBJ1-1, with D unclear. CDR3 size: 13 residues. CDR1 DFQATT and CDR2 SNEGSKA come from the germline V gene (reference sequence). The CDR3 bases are TGCAGTGCTAGAGATCTGGTGAAAACTGAAGCTTTCTTT. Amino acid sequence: CSARDLVKTEAFF.

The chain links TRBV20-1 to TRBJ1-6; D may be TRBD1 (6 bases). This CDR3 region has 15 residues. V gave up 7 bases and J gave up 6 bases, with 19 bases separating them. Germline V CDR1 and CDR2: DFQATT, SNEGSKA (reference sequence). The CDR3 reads CSVADSSEINSPLHF. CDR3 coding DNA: TGCAGTGTAGCGGACAGCTCCGAAATTAATTCACCCCTCCACTTT.

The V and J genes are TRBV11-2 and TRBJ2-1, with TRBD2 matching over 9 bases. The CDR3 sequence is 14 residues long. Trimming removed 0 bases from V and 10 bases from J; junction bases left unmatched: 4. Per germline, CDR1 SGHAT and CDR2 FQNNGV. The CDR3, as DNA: TGTGCCAGCAGCTTAGATTTGCTAGCGGGAGAGCAGTTCTTC. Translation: CASSLDLLAGEQFF.

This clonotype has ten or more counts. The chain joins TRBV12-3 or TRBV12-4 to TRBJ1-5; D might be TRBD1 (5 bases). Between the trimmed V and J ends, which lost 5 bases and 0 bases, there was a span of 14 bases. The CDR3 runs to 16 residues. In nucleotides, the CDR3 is TGTGCCAGCAGTGGGACCTTAACCTATAGCAATCAGCCCCAGCATTTT. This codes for CASSGTLTYSNQPQHF.

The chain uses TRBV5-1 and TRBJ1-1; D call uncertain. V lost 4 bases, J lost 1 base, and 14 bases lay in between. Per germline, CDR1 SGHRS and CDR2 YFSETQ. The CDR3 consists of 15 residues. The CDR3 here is CASSPRRPKNTEAFF. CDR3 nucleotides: TGCGCCAGCAGCCCTCGTAGACCGAAGAACACTGAAGCTTTCTTT.

The CDR3 loop reads CAISEGGGAIIKGEQFF. In DNA form, the CDR3 reads TGTGCCATCAGTGAAGGTGGGGGGGCTATAATCAAGGGTGAGCAGTTCTTC. The chain combines TRBV10-3 with TRBJ2-1; a possible D gene is TRBD2 (7 bases). Germline CDR1 ENHRY, CDR2 SYGVKD. The CDR3 runs to 17 residues. Trimming shortened V by 3 bases and J by 9 bases, and 24 bases separated the two germline ends.

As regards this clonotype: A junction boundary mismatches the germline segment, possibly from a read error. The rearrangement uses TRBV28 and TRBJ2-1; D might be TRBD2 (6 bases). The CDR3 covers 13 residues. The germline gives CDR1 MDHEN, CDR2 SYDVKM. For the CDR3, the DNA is TGTGCCAGCAGTTTTAGGGTTGAACGGGAGCAGTTATTC. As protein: CASSFRVEREQLF.

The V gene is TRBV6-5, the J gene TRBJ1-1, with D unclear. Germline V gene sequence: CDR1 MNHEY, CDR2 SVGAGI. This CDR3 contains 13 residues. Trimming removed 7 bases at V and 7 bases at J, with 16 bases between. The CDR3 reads CASTSEGSREAFF. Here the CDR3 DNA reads TGTGCCAGCACTTCCGAAGGGTCCCGTGAAGCTTTCTTT.

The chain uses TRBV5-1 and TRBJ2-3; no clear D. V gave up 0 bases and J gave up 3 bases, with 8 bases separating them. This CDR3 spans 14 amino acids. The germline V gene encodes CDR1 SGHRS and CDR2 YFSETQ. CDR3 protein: CASSLGGKTDTQYF. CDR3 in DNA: TGCGCCAGCAGCTTGGGAGGAAAAACAGATACGCAGTATTTT.

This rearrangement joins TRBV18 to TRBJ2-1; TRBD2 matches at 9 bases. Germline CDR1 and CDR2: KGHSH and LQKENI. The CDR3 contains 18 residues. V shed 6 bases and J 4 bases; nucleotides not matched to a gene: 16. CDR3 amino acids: CASSLIGSGGLIYNEQFF. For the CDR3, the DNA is TGTGCCAGCTCCCTGATTGGGAGCGGGGGGCTAATATACAATGAGCAGTTCTTC.

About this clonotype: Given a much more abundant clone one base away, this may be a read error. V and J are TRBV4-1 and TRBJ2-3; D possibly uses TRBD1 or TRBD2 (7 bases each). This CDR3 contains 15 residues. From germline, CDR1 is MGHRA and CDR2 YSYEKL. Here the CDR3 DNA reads TGCGCCGGCAGCCAGGGGGGGCCCCCCCGTGATACGCAGTATTTT. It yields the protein CAGSQGGPPRDTQYF.

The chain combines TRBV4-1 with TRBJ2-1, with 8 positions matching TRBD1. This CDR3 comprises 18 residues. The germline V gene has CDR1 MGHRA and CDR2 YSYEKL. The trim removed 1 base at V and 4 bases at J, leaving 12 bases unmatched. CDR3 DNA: TGCGCCAGCAGCCAAGGTCCGACAGGGGAAGTATCGTACAATGAGCAGTTCTTC. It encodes CASSQGPTGEVSYNEQFF.

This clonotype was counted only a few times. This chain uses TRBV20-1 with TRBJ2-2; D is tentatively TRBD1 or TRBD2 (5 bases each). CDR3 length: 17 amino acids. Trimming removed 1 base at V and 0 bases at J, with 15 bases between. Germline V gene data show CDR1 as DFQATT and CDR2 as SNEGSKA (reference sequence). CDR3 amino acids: CSARARGYLTNTGELFF. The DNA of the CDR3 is TGCAGTGCTAGAGCCCGGGGCTACCTCACGAACACCGGGGAGCTGTTTTTT.

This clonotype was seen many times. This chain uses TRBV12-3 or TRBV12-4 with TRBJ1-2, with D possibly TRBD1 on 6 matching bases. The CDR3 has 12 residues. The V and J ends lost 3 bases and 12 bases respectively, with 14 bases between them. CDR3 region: CASSFARTEDTF. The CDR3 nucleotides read TGTGCCAGCAGTTTTGCTCGGACAGAGGACACCTTC.

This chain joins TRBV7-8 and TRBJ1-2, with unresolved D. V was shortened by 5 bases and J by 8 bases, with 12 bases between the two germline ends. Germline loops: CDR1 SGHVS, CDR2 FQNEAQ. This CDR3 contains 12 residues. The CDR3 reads CASSLNPVGYTF. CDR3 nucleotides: TGTGCCAGCAGCCTAAACCCCGTGGGCTACACCTTC.

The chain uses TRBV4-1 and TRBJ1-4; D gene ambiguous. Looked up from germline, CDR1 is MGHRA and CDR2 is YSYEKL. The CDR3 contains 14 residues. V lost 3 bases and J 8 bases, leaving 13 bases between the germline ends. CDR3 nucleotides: TGCGCCAGCAGCCAGGCCGTATTGGTGGAAAAACTGTTTTTT. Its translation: CASSQAVLVEKLFF.

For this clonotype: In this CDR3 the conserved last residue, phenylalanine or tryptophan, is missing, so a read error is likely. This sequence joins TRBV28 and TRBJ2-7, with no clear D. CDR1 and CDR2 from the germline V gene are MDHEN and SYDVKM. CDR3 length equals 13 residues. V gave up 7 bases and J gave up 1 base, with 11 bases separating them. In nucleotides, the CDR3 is TGTGCCAGCACCCTGGCGCTATCCTACGAGCAGTACTCC. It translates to CASTLALSYEQYS.

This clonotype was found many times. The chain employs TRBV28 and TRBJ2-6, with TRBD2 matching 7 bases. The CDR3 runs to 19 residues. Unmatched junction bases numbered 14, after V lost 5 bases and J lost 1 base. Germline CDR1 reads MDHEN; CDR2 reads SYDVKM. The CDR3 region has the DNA TGTGCCAGCAGTACTCACCGGGGGGACTTGCAATCTGGGGCCAACGTCCTGACTTTC. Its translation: CASSTHRGDLQSGANVLTF. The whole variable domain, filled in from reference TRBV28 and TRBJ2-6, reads DVKVTQSSRYLVKRTGEKVFLECVQDMDHENMFWYRQDPGLGLRLIYFSYDVKMKEKGDIPEGYSVSREKKERFSLILESASTNQTSMYLCASSTHRGDLQSGANVLTFGAGSRLTVL.

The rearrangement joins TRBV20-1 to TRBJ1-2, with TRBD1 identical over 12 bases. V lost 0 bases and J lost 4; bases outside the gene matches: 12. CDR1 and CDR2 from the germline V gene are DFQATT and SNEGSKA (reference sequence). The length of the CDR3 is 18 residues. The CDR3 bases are TGCAGTGCTAGAGAGTATGGGACAGGGGGCCGGGAATTCTATGGCTACACCTTC. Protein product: CSAREYGTGGREFYGYTF.

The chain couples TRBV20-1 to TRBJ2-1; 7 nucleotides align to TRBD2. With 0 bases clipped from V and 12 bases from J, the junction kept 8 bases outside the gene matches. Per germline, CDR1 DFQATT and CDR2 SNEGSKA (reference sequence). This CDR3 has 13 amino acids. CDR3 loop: CSARDLGGVLQFF. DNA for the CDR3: TGCAGTGCTAGAGATTTGGGAGGGGTCCTGCAGTTCTTC.